This TCR beta chain appears in the sequencing data of a study of blood T cell repertoires in COVID-19. Original analysis: Reference gene primer amplification yielded estimated nucleated cell counts. Profiled with immunoSEQ multiplex PCR; TCRdb holds only in-frame clones, not every one. V, J and clone size were drawn from that table, and D and trimming were deduced from the DNA. The sample has 150,000 to 200,000 clones, 83% seen once. Germline V gene data show CDR1 as SGHNT and CDR2 as YYREEE (reference sequence). The CDR3 loop spans 14 amino acids. Notes on this clone: One junction end does not reproduce the germline sequence, and a read error may be involved.

Sequencing was carried out using peripheral blood. The genes are TRBV5-4 and TRBJ2-3; 9 bases fit TRBD2. The clonotype originates from a woman aged 40 to 50 with acute or convalescent COVID-19. The CDR3 nucleotides read TGTGCCAGCAGCTCCGGGACTAGCAGAGATACGCAGTATTTT. It is translated as CASSSGTSRDTQYF.